Listed below are T cell receptor beta chains from one sample, sequenced in a study of cytomegalovirus exposure and HLA in healthy donors. Generated by immunoSEQ multiplex PCR, the TCRdb table keeps only in-frame clones and is missing some. Of roughly 140,000 clones listed, around three quarters were seen once; the top ten hold 6.8%. The sample consisted of PBMCs. These receptors originate from a man aged 40-49 years in good health and CMV-seropositive. Both conserved end residues are part of each CDR3. D genes are given only for firm matches. Some rows mark clone size as missing; the rest say once, few, many or name a class of expanded clone.

once	TRBJ1-6	TRBD1	15	TRBV5-8	CASSHAGTGRVVLHF	TGTGCCAGCAGCCACGCCGGGACAGGGCGGGTAGTCCTCCACTTT
-	TRBJ2-3	TRBD2	14	TRBV5-1	CASTFGGGTDTQYF	TGCGCCAGCACCTTTGGGGGGGGCACAGATACGCAGTATTTT
-	TRBJ2-2	TRBD1	15	TRBV2	CASLSGTANTGELFF	TGTGCCAGCCTTTCCGGGACAGCGAACACCGGGGAGCTGTTTTTT
-	TRBJ2-7	TRBD2	16	TRBV4-2	CASSQDQLAGGHEQYF	TGTGCCAGCAGCCAAGATCAACTAGCGGGGGGACACGAGCAGTACTTC
once	TRBJ1-6	TRBD1	14	TRBV6-4	CASSAGTANSPLHF	TGTGCCAGCAGTGCAGGGACAGCAAATTCACCCCTCCACTTT
once	TRBJ1-1	TRBD1	15	TRBV19	CASTPGTAPNTEAFF	TGTGCCAGTACCCCCGGGACAGCCCCGAACACTGAAGCTTTCTTT
-	TRBJ2-1	-	18	TRBV7-9	CASRTAHNYRSSYNEQFF	TGTGCCAGCAGGACAGCGCACAACTACAGATCCTCCTACAATGAGCAGTTCTTC
-	TRBJ1-1	-	16	TRBV15	CATSRVVGRRGTEAFF	TGTGCCACCAGCAGAGTGGTGGGCCGACGGGGCACTGAAGCTTTCTTT
-	TRBJ2-2	-	15	TRBV7-2	CASSLINRNTGELFF	TGTGCCAGCAGCTTAATTAACAGGAACACCGGGGAGCTGTTTTTT
once	TRBJ1-1	-	13	TRBV7-9	CASSNEGGTEAFF	TGTGCCAGCAGCAACGAGGGTGGGACTGAAGCTTTCTTT
few	TRBJ1-1	TRBD1	15	TRBV6-6	CASRDRGTMNTEAFF	TGTGCCAGCCGGGACAGAGGTACCATGAACACTGAAGCTTTCTTT
-	TRBJ2-7	TRBD1	16	TRBV11-3	CASSPGQGTGVYEQYF	TGTGCCAGCAGCCCGGGACAGGGCACTGGAGTCTACGAGCAGTACTTC
-	TRBJ2-1	TRBD1	13	TRBV19	CASSIDKGQKQFF	TGTGCCAGTAGTATAGATAAGGGACAGAAGCAGTTCTTC
-	TRBJ1-3	-	15	TRBV10-3	CAISDQSRSGNTIYF	TGTGCCATCAGTGATCAGTCTCGCTCTGGAAACACCATATATTTT
-	TRBJ2-7	-	16	TRBV5-6	CASSLVDREVTYEQYF	TGTGCCAGCAGCTTGGTTGACAGGGAGGTTACCTACGAGCAGTACTTC
few	TRBJ2-3	TRBD2	18	TRBV5-6	CASSSGTSGTASTDTQYF	TGTGCCAGCAGCTCTGGGACTAGCGGGACTGCTAGCACAGATACGCAGTATTTT
once	TRBJ2-2	TRBD1	15	TRBV27	CASRDKGQTTGELFF	TGTGCCAGCAGGGACAAGGGACAGACCACCGGGGAGCTGTTTTTT
-	TRBJ2-7	TRBD1	13	TRBV5-1	CASSLNRGNEQYF	TGCGCCAGCAGCCTCAACAGGGGGAACGAGCAGTACTTC
-	TRBJ2-5	TRBD2	17	TRBV5-1	CASSRLAGLGSQETQYF	TGCGCCAGCAGTCGACTAGCGGGATTGGGAAGTCAAGAGACCCAGTACTTC
few	TRBJ2-2	TRBD1	14	TRBV28	CASSLLEGAKELFF	TGTGCCAGCAGTTTGCTTGAGGGGGCGAAGGAGCTGTTTTTT
once	TRBJ2-2	TRBD2	16	TRBV4-3	CASSELAGVRTGELFF	TGCGCCAGCAGCGAACTAGCGGGCGTTCGCACCGGGGAGCTGTTTTTT
few	TRBJ2-1	-	13	TRBV27	CASSPSLYNEQFF	TGTGCCAGCAGTCCTTCTCTATACAATGAGCAGTTCTTC
-	TRBJ2-1	TRBD2	17	TRBV27	CASSLASGAFSYNEQFF	TGTGCCAGCAGTTTAGCTAGCGGGGCGTTCTCCTACAATGAGCAGTTCTTC
-	TRBJ2-7	-	13	TRBV2	CASRSRVVYEQYF	TGTGCCAGCAGGTCCAGGGTGGTCTACGAGCAGTACTTC
-	TRBJ1-1	TRBD1	14	TRBV6-4	CASRHQGADTEAFF	TGTGCCAGCAGGCACCAGGGGGCGGACACTGAAGCTTTCTTT
-	TRBJ2-2	-	15	TRBV5-1	CASSLEGGETGELFF	TGCGCCAGCAGCTTGGAGGGCGGGGAGACCGGGGAGCTGTTTTTT
few	TRBJ1-2	-	14	TRBV28	CASSLVSSGNGYTF	TGTGCCAGCAGTTTAGTCTCCAGCGGGAATGGCTACACCTTC
-	TRBJ2-1	-	15	TRBV10-3	CAISEGLGAYNEQFF	TGTGCCATCAGCGAAGGACTGGGGGCGTACAATGAGCAGTTCTTC
-	TRBJ1-2	TRBD1	15	TRBV9	CASSDSPGGFRGYTF	TGTGCCAGCAGCGATTCCCCAGGGGGCTTCAGGGGCTACACCTTC
-	TRBJ2-2	-	16	TRBV7-9	CASTPPGRAHTGELFF	TGTGCCAGCACCCCCCCGGGAAGAGCGCACACCGGGGAGCTGTTTTTT
few	TRBJ2-5	-	15	TRBV19	CASSPRQGGGETQYF	TGTGCCAGTAGTCCCCGACAGGGAGGAGGTGAGACCCAGTACTTC
-	TRBJ2-7	-	11	TRBV10-3	CAISDRYEQYF	TGTGCCATCAGTGACCGTTACGAGCAGTACTTC
-	TRBJ1-2	TRBD1	16	TRBV18	CASSLRTGGENYGYTF	TGTGCCAGCTCCCTCCGGACAGGGGGCGAGAACTATGGCTACACCTTC
once	TRBJ2-1	TRBD2	17	TRBV10-1	CASSESLWEAGGRKEFF	TGCGCCAGCAGTGAGTCGTTATGGGAAGCGGGGGGGCGAAAGGAGTTCTTC
once	TRBJ2-7	-	16	TRBV9	CASSVVGGASPYEQYF	TGTGCCAGCAGCGTAGTAGGGGGGGCCTCCCCCTACGAGCAGTACTTC
-	TRBJ2-7	-	12	TRBV28	CASSVTSYEQYF	TGTGCCAGCAGTGTCACTTCCTACGAGCAGTACTTC
-	TRBJ2-3	-	13	TRBV2	CASRASGTDTQYF	TGTGCCAGCAGGGCTAGCGGCACAGATACGCAGTATTTT
-	TRBJ2-7	-	13	TRBV7-8	CASSLQGNYEQYF	TGTGCCAGCAGCTTACAGGGGAACTACGAGCAGTACTTC
-	TRBJ2-5	-	15	TRBV7-6	CASSLSGSREETQYF	TGTGCCAGCAGCTTAAGTGGGAGTCGGGAGGAGACCCAGTACTTC
few	TRBJ1-1	TRBD1	15	TRBV5-5	CASSPPGTGFTEAFF	TGTGCCAGCAGTCCCCCCGGGACAGGGTTTACTGAAGCTTTCTTT
-	TRBJ2-1	TRBD2	16	TRBV11-2	CASSPGRAGPYDEQFF	TGTGCCAGCAGCCCCGGGCGAGCGGGGCCGTACGATGAGCAGTTCTTC
-	TRBJ2-5	-	16	TRBV7-8	CASSPRPTGVQETQYF	TGTGCCAGCAGCCCTCGCCCGACGGGAGTTCAAGAGACCCAGTACTTC
-	TRBJ2-1	TRBD2	19	TRBV5-1	CASSPALVSGTSSYNEQFF	TGCGCCAGCAGCCCAGCCCTGGTTAGCGGGACGAGCTCCTACAATGAGCAGTTCTTC
-	TRBJ1-5	-	14	TRBV30	CAWSENRGNQPQHF	TGTGCCTGGAGTGAAAACAGGGGCAATCAGCCCCAGCATTTT
-	TRBJ1-1	-	12	TRBV5-6	CASSWGEAEAFF	TGTGCCAGTAGCTGGGGGGAGGCCGAAGCTTTCTTT
-	TRBJ1-1	-	16	TRBV9	CASSVGGVIGNTEAFF	TGTGCCAGCAGCGTAGGGGGGGTAATCGGAAACACTGAAGCTTTCTTT
once	TRBJ1-1	-	16	TRBV28	CASSLWFPGENTEAFF	TGTGCCAGCAGTTTATGGTTTCCGGGAGAAAACACTGAAGCTTTCTTT
-	TRBJ2-1	-	14	TRBV7-2	CASSLAGVYNEQFF	TGTGCCAGCAGCTTAGCTGGAGTCTACAATGAGCAGTTCTTC
-	TRBJ2-3	-	16	TRBV25-1	CASSTTQGFGTDTQYF	TGTGCCAGCAGTACCACGCAGGGTTTTGGCACAGATACGCAGTATTTT
-	TRBJ2-7	TRBD2	15	TRBV10-3	CAISGSSGSLYEQYF	TGTGCCATCAGTGGATCTAGCGGGAGTCTCTACGAGCAGTACTTC
-	TRBJ1-4	-	15	TRBV7-9	CASSSSGGTGEKLFF	TGTGCCAGCAGCTCATCCGGAGGGACGGGTGAAAAACTGTTTTTT